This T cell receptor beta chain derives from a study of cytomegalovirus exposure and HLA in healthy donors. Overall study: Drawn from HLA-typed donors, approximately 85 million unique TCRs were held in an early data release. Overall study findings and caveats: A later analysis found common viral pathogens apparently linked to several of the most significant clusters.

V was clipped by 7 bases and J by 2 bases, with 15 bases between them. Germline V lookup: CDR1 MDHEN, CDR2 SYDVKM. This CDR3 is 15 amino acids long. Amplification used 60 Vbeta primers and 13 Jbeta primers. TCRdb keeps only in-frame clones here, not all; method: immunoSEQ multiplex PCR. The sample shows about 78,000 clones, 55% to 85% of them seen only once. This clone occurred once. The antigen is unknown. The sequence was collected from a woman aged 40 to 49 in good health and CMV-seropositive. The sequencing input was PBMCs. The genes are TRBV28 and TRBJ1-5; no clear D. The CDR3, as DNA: TGTGCCAGCACGACTTGGGAGGGTGGCAATCAGCCCCAGCATTTT. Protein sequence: CASTTWEGGNQPQHF.